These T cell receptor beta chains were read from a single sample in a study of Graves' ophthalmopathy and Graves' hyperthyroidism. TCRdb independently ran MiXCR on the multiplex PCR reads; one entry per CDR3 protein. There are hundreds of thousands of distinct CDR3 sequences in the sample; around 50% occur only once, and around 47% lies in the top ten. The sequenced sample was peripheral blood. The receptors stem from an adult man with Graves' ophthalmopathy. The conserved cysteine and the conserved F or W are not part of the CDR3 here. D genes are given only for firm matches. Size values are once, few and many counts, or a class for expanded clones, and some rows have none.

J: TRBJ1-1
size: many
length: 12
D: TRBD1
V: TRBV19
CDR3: ASSMTGFGTEAF

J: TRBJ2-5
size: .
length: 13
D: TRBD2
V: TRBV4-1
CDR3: VSSQVAGAQETQY

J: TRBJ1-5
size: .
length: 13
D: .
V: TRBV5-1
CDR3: ASSLEDYSNQPQH

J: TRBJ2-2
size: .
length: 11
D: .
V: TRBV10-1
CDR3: ASRASRTGELF

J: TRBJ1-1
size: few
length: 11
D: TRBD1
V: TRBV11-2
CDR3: ASSSQTGVEAF

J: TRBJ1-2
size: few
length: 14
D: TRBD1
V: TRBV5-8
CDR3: ASSLEEAAGGDGYT

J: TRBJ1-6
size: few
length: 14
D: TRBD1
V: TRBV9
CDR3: ASSPGQGAWNSPLH

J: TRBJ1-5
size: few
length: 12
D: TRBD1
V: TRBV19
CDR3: ASRQGGSNQPQH

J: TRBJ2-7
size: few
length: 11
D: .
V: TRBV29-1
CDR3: SVENPQGKEQY

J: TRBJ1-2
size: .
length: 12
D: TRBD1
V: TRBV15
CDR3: ATSRDGQGNGYT

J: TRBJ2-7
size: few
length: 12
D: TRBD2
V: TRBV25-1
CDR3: ASSPLAGAYEQY

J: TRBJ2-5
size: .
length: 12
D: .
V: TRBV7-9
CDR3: ASSFRRDQETQY

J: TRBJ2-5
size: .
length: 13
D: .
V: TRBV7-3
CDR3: ASSLIGSGQETQY

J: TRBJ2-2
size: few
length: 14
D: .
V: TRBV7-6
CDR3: ASSFGQGLSGGELF

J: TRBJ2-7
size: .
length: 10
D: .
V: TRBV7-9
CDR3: ASSSPSYEQY

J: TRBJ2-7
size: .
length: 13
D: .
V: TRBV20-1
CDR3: SARGPQGNSYEQY

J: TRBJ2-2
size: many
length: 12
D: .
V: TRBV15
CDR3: ATSNLQGTGELF

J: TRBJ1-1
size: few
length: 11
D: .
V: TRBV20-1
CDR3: SASDMEDTEAF

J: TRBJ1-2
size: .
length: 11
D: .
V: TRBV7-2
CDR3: ASSPMGVGGYT

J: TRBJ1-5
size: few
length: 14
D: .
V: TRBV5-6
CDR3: ASSSLTGRGNQPQH

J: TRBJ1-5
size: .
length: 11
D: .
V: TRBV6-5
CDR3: ASTRARGEPQH

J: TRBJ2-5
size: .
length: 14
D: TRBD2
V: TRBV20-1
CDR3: SAPGVAGGEGETQY

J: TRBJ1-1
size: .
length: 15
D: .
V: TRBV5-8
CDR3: ASSLVGRGLGNTEAF